This T cell receptor (beta chain) originates from a study of pediatric ulcerative colitis. Study-wide findings and caveats: Repertoires came from total lymphocyte DNA, not specific subsets. In rectum, acute severe colitis had expanded clones and less diversity.

One to two pinch biopsies were taken from the rectum during colonoscopy. Per germline, CDR1 LNHDA and CDR2 SQIVND (reference sequence). With 9 bases removed from V and 0 bases from J, the gap between germline ends came to 8 bases. This CDR3 spans 12 amino acids. TCRdb's table, derived via immunoSEQ multiplex PCR, lists solely in-frame clones and lacks some. In the table there are fewer than 30,000 clones, more than 65% of which are singletons. In the case of this clone: What it binds is not known.

What was sequenced was gut tissue. The chain couples TRBV19 to TRBJ1-1; D is unresolved. The clonotype was recovered from a boy younger than 18 with severe ulcerative colitis. The CDR3 spells CASGSLNTEAFF. In DNA, the CDR3 is TGTGCCAGCGGCAGTTTGAACACTGAAGCTTTCTTT.